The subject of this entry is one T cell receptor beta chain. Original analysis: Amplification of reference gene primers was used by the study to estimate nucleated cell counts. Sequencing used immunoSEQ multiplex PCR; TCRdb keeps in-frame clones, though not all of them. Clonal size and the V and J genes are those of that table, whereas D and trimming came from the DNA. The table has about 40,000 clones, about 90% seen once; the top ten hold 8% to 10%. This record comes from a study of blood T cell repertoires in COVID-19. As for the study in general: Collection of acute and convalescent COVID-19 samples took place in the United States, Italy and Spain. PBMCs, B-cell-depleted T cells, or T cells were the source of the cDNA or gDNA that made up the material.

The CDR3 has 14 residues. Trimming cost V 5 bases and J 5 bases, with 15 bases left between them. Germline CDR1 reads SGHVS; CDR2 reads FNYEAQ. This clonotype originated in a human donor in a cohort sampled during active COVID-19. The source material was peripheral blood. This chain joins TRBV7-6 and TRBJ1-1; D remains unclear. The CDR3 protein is CASSPRTLGTEAFF. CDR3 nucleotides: TGTGCCAGCAGCCCGAGAACTCTCGGGACTGAAGCTTTCTTT.